These T cell receptor beta chains were read from a single sample in a study of cytotoxic CD8 clonotypes in ibrutinib-treated CLL. Sequencing was performed with immunoSEQ multiplex PCR; in TCRdb, only in-frame clones are kept and a portion is missing. The table includes 150,000 or so clones, 79% detected once. Sequenced material: PBMCs, taken after 12 months of ibrutinib treatment. The source is a human donor with chronic lymphocytic leukemia. Each CDR3 is given with its conserved first and last residue. Only part of the rows carry a size: once, few, many, or a class if the clone is expanded.

cdr3_length: 15
v_call: TRBV5-1
clone_size: -
cdr3_aa: CASSLGQVFDNEQFF

cdr3_length: 14
v_call: TRBV6-1
clone_size: -
cdr3_aa: CASSGGLTQETQYF

cdr3_length: 14
v_call: TRBV27
clone_size: few
cdr3_aa: CASSLGTENYGYTF

cdr3_length: 13
v_call: TRBV6-6
clone_size: -
cdr3_aa: CASSPPPVGEAFF

cdr3_length: 16
v_call: TRBV9
clone_size: -
cdr3_aa: CASSVEVGAAGNTIYF

cdr3_length: 15
v_call: TRBV5-1
clone_size: -
cdr3_aa: CASSLGTGRNQPQHF

cdr3_length: 14
v_call: TRBV4-3
clone_size: once
cdr3_aa: CASSQEDREQPQHF

cdr3_length: 15
v_call: TRBV6-1
clone_size: once
cdr3_aa: CASSGRDSGSYEQYF

cdr3_length: 13
v_call: TRBV27
clone_size: few
cdr3_aa: CASSFAGNTEAFF

cdr3_length: 16
v_call: TRBV30
clone_size: once
cdr3_aa: CAWIRRTGGDTGELFF

cdr3_length: 13
v_call: TRBV7-9
clone_size: -
cdr3_aa: CASSLESVNGYTF

cdr3_length: 15
v_call: TRBV7-2
clone_size: -
cdr3_aa: CASSLGTPNTGELFF

cdr3_length: 13
v_call: TRBV7-2
clone_size: -
cdr3_aa: CASSSPPPSVEYF

cdr3_length: 14
v_call: TRBV5-1
clone_size: -
cdr3_aa: CATTVGAYTDTQYF

cdr3_length: 17
v_call: TRBV30
clone_size: -
cdr3_aa: CAWSVFRTSGYINEQFF